The present TCR beta chain was sequenced within a study of T cells in Graves' hyperthyroidism and ophthalmopathy. Regions amplified from RNA transcripts were the TCR beta CDR3 regions. TCR CDR3 regions were first amplified by RT-PCR with HTBI primers. TCRdb reanalysed the multiplex PCR reads using MiXCR and keeps one entry per CDR3 protein. The sample lists about 500,000 distinct CDR3 sequences, over 35% seen once, with around 44% in the top ten. Points from the study as a whole: Stable hyperthyroidism was separated from ophthalmopathy by a model based on 13 V-J features. Peripheral blood also featured most of the thyroid clonotypes expanded above 0.001.

Thyroid ultrasound and orbital computed tomography, with clinical symptoms and serum thyroxine and TRAb, informed diagnoses. In the case of this clonotype: What it binds is unknown.

This sequence was found in an adult woman with Graves' disease, either hyperthyroidism or ophthalmopathy (not recorded which). Input material: peripheral blood or thyroid tissue (not recorded which).

This CDR3 is CASRPETAAGANVLTF. The CDR3 DNA is TGTGCCAGCAGGCCGGAAACTGCTGCTGGGGCCAACGTCCTGACTTTC. This chain links TRBV2 with TRBJ2-6, with D unresolved. Looked up from germline, CDR1 is SNHLY and CDR2 is FYNNEI. CDR3 length: 16 amino acids. The ends were cut back, 6 bases at V and 2 bases at J, with 14 bases in the middle.